This T cell receptor beta chain was captured by sequencing in a study of blood T cell repertoires in COVID-19. Study as a whole: Some COVID-19 samples were acute and others convalescent; all came from the United States, Italy and Spain.

Data came from immunoSEQ multiplex PCR; TCRdb stores just in-frame clones and leaves some out. The sample contains 100,000 or so clones, approximately 81% of which appear only once. The sequence derives from a woman aged 70-85 years with active or convalescent COVID-19. Sequences were obtained from peripheral blood.

For the CDR3, the DNA is TGTGCTAGTGGTTTGGTTGGGACTAGCGGGAGGGCCTACAATGAGCAGTTCTTC. Translation gives CASGLVGTSGRAYNEQFF. This chain links TRBV12-5 with TRBJ2-1; 16 positions agree with TRBD2. Unmatched junction bases numbered 1, after V lost 0 bases and J lost 2 bases. Germline V CDR1 and CDR2: LGHNT, FRNRAP. The CDR3 has 18 amino acids.